The 10 T cell receptor beta chains below all came from one sample that was sequenced in a study of blood T cells in healthy people across ages. The authors ran a second PCR of about 7 to 11 cycles using a sample-barcoded 5' primer and a J-beta primer mix. Using its own MiXCR run on the 5' RACE reads, TCRdb lists one record per CDR3 protein. The table includes some 1.5 million distinct CDR3 sequences, 28% detected once. The sample taken for sequencing was blood. Receptors were obtained from a woman in her 30s in good health.

The chain combines TRBV12-3 or TRBV12-4 with TRBJ2-1, with 10 positions matching TRBD1. The CDR3 is made up of 13 amino acids. Germline trimming cut 5 bases from V and 12 bases from J; bases unmatched to any gene: 7. The CDR3 bases are TGTGCCAGCAGTCCAATCCGGGACAGGGGGCAGTTCTTC. This translates into CASSPIRDRGQFF.

This clonotype was seen only a few times. The J gene is TRBJ2-4, the V gene TRBV6-2 or TRBV6-3; D call uncertain. Germline CDR1 reads MNHEY; CDR2 reads SVGEGT. This CDR3 is built from 15 residues. V lost 8 bases, J lost 0 bases, and 14 bases lay in between. CDR3 nucleotides: TGTGCCAGCTCCCCTTTAAGCCTAGCCAAAAACATTCAGTACTTC. Its translation: CASSPLSLAKNIQYF.

There are many counts of this clonotype. The V gene is TRBV7-2, the J gene TRBJ2-7; TRBD1 matches at 10 bases. With V trimmed by 4 bases and J by 5 bases, 5 bases remained unmatched. The CDR3 is 14 residues long. Germline lookup yields CDR1 SGHTA and CDR2 FQGNSA. The CDR3 reads CASSSGQGYHEQYF. The CDR3 nucleotides read TGTGCCAGCAGCTCGGGACAGGGGTATCACGAGCAGTACTTC.

At least ten counts were recorded for this clonotype. The chain employs TRBV5-1 and TRBJ2-6, with a tentative D call TRBD1 (5 bases). Germline V gene data show CDR1 as SGHRS and CDR2 as YFSETQ. V lost 3 bases and J lost 2, with 9 bases in between. CDR3 length: 15 amino acids. CDR3 nucleotide sequence: TGCGCCAGCAGCTACCAGGGTCCTGGGGCCAACGTCCTGACTTTC. This sequence encodes CASSYQGPGANVLTF.

This clonotype turned up a few times. The chain couples TRBV7-2 to TRBJ2-1; tentatively, D is TRBD1 or TRBD2 (6 bases each). Trimming pared 2 bases from V and 3 bases from J, leaving 14 bases between. This CDR3 has 16 amino acids. The germline V gene encodes CDR1 SGHTA and CDR2 FQGNSA. CDR3 residues: CASSLRPGAGYNEQFF. CDR3 DNA sequence: TGTGCCAGCAGCTTAAGACCGGGGGCGGGCTACAATGAGCAGTTCTTC.

As regards this clonotype: At one end, the junction sequence differs from germline, possibly due to a read error. The chain joins TRBV28 to TRBJ2-3, with D perhaps TRBD2 (5 bases). The CDR3 spans 12 residues. CDR1 and CDR2 from the germline V gene are MDHEN and SYDVKM. CDR3 in amino acids: CAGSLQPSQQYF. In DNA form, the CDR3 reads TGTGCCGGCAGTTTACAGCCTAGCCAGCAGTATTTT.

The rearrangement links TRBV29-1 to TRBJ2-5, with 8 bases that match TRBD2. This CDR3 is built from 16 residues. J lost 4 bases, V lost 7 bases, and 17 bases had no gene match. The germline gives CDR1 SQVTM, CDR2 ANQGSEA. The CDR3 is CSGFPRVAGRGETQYF. For the CDR3, the DNA is TGCAGCGGATTCCCTCGGGTAGCGGGAAGGGGAGAGACCCAGTACTTC.

This clonotype came up a few times. V usage is TRBV7-9 and J usage is TRBJ2-1, with D tentatively TRBD2 (6 bases). With 5 bases removed from V and 6 bases from J, the gap between germline ends came to 14 bases. Germline values: CDR1 SEHNR, CDR2 FQNEAQ (reference sequence). The CDR3 length is 14 residues. CDR3 coding DNA: TGTGCCAGCAGCAGTACGACTAGTTTCAATGAGCAGTTCTTC. It codes for CASSSTTSFNEQFF.

The genes are TRBV9 and TRBJ2-1; 16 nucleotides align to TRBD2. Germline loops: CDR1 SGDLS, CDR2 YYNGEE. The junction had 4 bases not matched to a gene; V was cut back by 2 bases and J by 8 bases. The CDR3 spans 16 residues. The CDR3 region is CASSVTGLAGGHEQFF. The CDR3 region has the DNA TGTGCCAGCAGCGTCACGGGACTAGCGGGAGGGCATGAGCAGTTCTTC.

V usage is TRBV4-1 and J usage is TRBJ1-1, with 8 bases that match TRBD1. V lost 4 bases, J lost 4 bases, and 8 bases stayed unmatched. CDR1 is MGHRA, CDR2 YSYEKL, per germline. CDR3 length: 15 amino acids. The CDR3 DNA reads TGCGCCAGCAGCCCAATCCAACAGGGGGGCACTGAAGCTTTCTTT. Translated: CASSPIQQGGTEAFF.